One T cell receptor beta chain is described in this entry. The trim removed 0 bases at V and 8 bases at J, leaving 8 bases unmatched. The CDR3 totals 17 residues. CDR1 is WNHNN and CDR2 is SYGVQD in the germline V gene (reference sequence). TCRdb's copy holds only in-frame clones and misses some; the assay was immunoSEQ multiplex PCR. The repertoire holds about 73,000 clones, approximately 89% seen once, with under 10% in the top ten. These data originate in a study of blood T cell repertoires in COVID-19. Source material: peripheral blood. This clonotype was sampled from an elderly man with acute or convalescent COVID-19. V gene TRBV10-1 combines with J gene TRBJ2-1; 12 nucleotides match TRBD1. The CDR3 reads CASSESWDRGQRDEQFF. CDR3 nucleotide sequence: TGCGCCAGCAGTGAGTCATGGGACAGGGGGCAGCGGGATGAGCAGTTCTTC.